Below are 25 T cell receptor beta chains sequenced from a single sample in a study of blood T cells in healthy people across ages. Sample-barcoded 5' priming and a J-beta primer mix drove a second PCR of about 6 to 12 cycles. TCRdb fed the 5' RACE reads into MiXCR, producing one record per CDR3 protein. This table has around 1,700,000 distinct CDR3 sequences, about 30% appearing once. The sequencing input was blood. Receptors originate from a woman aged 25 to 39 in good health.

The CDR3 nucleotides are TGTGCCAGCAGCCAAGGAAGCGGTGCCTACGAGCAGTACTTC. Amino acids: CASSQGSGAYEQYF. V is TRBV3-1 and J is TRBJ2-7; possibly TRBD2 for D (5 bases). From germline, CDR1 is LGHDT and CDR2 YNNKEL (reference sequence). V was cut by 1 base and J by 2 bases, with 9 bases left in between. CDR3 length: 14 residues.

This clonotype was found a few times. The chain has TRBV20-1 and TRBJ2-5; D might be TRBD1 or TRBD2, each matching 5 bases. The CDR3 spans 14 residues. Germline assignment: CDR1 DFQATT and CDR2 SNEGSKA (reference sequence). Trimming shortened V by 6 bases and J by 4 bases, and 18 bases separated the two germline ends. The CDR3, as DNA: TGCAGTGCCTTCCGCGAGGGCAGGGCAGAGACCCAGTACTTC. Translated, it gives CSAFREGRAETQYF.

This clonotype was seen a handful of times. The chain uses TRBV5-1 and TRBJ2-5; D gene unclear. With 4 bases removed from V and 5 bases from J, the gap between germline ends came to 12 bases. Per germline, CDR1 SGHRS and CDR2 YFSETQ. The CDR3 is 13 amino acids. The CDR3 loop is CASSPIGSETQYF. The CDR3 nucleotides read TGCGCCAGCAGCCCCATCGGGTCGGAGACCCAGTACTTC. Complete variable domain (other parts from reference TRBV5-1 and TRBJ2-5): KAGVTQTPRYLIKTRGQQVTLSCSPISGHRSVSWYQQTPGQGLQFLFEYFSETQRNKGNFPGRFSGRQFSNSRSEMNVSTLELGDSALYLCASSPIGSETQYFGPGTRLLVL.

This clonotype was observed a few times. The V gene is TRBV11-2, the J gene TRBJ2-7, with 9 bases lining up with TRBD2. The germline V gene has CDR1 SGHAT and CDR2 FQNNGV. This CDR3 contains 15 residues. Losses at the gene ends were 7 bases for V and 0 bases for J; bases not matched to a gene: 7. The CDR3 DNA sequence: TGTGCCAGCACCCTCGGTAGCGGGAGCTCCTACGAGCAGTACTTC. Translated, it gives CASTLGSGSSYEQYF.

This clonotype was found a few times. The CDR3 nucleotides read TGTGCCAGCAGTTACTTCGGGACAGGGACAGAGACCCAGTACTTC. This encodes CASSYFGTGTETQYF. This chain links TRBV6-2 or TRBV6-3 with TRBJ2-4; 9 bases fit TRBD1. The J call may be incorrect, as the DNA end agrees better with TRBJ2-5. CDR1 is MNHEY, CDR2 SVGEGT, per germline. This CDR3 is built from 15 residues.

This clonotype turned up a few times. The chain combines TRBV7-2 with TRBJ2-1; 13 nucleotides line up with TRBD2. Germline CDR1 reads SGHTA; CDR2 reads FQGNSA. The trim removed 4 bases at V and 6 bases at J, leaving 6 bases unmatched. This CDR3 spans 16 amino acids. The CDR3 bases are TGTGCCAGCAGCTCGCCCGGGACTAGCGGGGCCAATGAGCAGTTCTTC. Translation gives CASSSPGTSGANEQFF.

The genes are TRBV6-2 or TRBV6-3 and TRBJ2-1, with D perhaps TRBD2 (6 bases). Between the trimmed V and J ends, which lost 5 bases and 6 bases, there was a span of 23 bases. From germline, CDR1 is MNHEY and CDR2 SVGEGT. This CDR3 is 17 amino acids long. The CDR3 region is CASSLSLSSGAGNEQFF. DNA of the CDR3: TGTGCCAGCAGTCTATCGTTGAGTAGCGGAGCCGGCAATGAGCAGTTCTTC.

The rearrangement uses TRBV27 and TRBJ2-5, with TRBD2 matching over 9 bases. Looked up from germline, CDR1 is MNHEY and CDR2 is SMNVEV (reference sequence). Germline trimming cut 8 bases from V and 3 bases from J; bases unmatched to any gene: 10. The length of the CDR3 is 15 residues. CDR3 DNA sequence: TGTGCCAGCCGGCGTGCGACTAGCGGAAAAGAGACCCAGTACTTC. This encodes CASRRATSGKETQYF.

In this sample, this clonotype turned up many times. The genes are TRBV6-5 and TRBJ2-6; D unclear. The CDR3 runs 16 residues. The V gene's germline CDR1 is MNHEY and CDR2 SVGAGI. V was pared by 6 bases and J by 2 bases, with 14 bases between. The CDR3 DNA reads as TGTGCCAGCAGACCCGAATGGGTCCCTGGGGCCAACGTCCTGACTTTC. This gives the protein CASRPEWVPGANVLTF.

V usage is TRBV29-1 and J usage is TRBJ2-7; TRBD1 is a possible D gene (5 bases). Germline lookup yields CDR1 SQVTM and CDR2 ANQGSEA. CDR3 length: 14 amino acids. The V end was cut by 4 bases, the J end by 2 bases, with 15 bases between. The CDR3 region has the DNA TGCAGCGTTGTTGCCGACAGACGAACCTACGAGCAGTACTTC. It specifies CSVVADRRTYEQYF.

At least ten counts were recorded for this clonotype. The genes are TRBV10-3 and TRBJ2-5; D may be TRBD1 or TRBD2 (5 bases each). CDR3 length equals 14 residues. The germline V gene has CDR1 ENHRY and CDR2 SYGVKD. V lost 4 bases to trimming and J lost 5 bases, with 14 bases between them. The CDR3 region has the DNA TGTGCCATCAGTGGGGGACCCCGGGTCGAGACCCAGTACTTC. Amino acids: CAISGGPRVETQYF.

This clonotype was seen ten or more times. V and J are TRBV7-3 and TRBJ2-7, with 7 bases fitting TRBD1. This CDR3 has 14 residues. Trimming removed 5 bases from V and 6 bases from J; junction bases left unmatched: 10. Germline loops: CDR1 SGHTA, CDR2 FQGTGA. The CDR3 loop reads CASSPTWTGREQYF. In DNA, the CDR3 is TGTGCCAGCAGCCCAACCTGGACAGGTCGCGAGCAGTACTTC.

This clonotype occurred a few times. The rearrangement links TRBV28 to TRBJ2-7, with D perhaps matching TRBD1 or TRBD2 (5 bases each). The CDR3 loop spans 15 amino acids. The V and J ends lost 6 bases and 2 bases respectively, with 17 bases between them. Germline lookup yields CDR1 MDHEN and CDR2 SYDVKM. The CDR3 bases are TGTGCCAGCAGCCCACTGGGGACGTCAGCCTACGAGCAGTACTTC. Its translation is CASSPLGTSAYEQYF.

This clonotype was detected only a few times. This chain joins TRBV11-1 and TRBJ2-1; 7 bases fit TRBD2. The CDR3 sequence is 16 residues long. J was trimmed by 8 bases and V by 7 bases; bases with no gene match: 17. Per germline, CDR1 SGHAT and CDR2 FQDESV (reference sequence). This CDR3 is CASIVGGGASLDEQFF. CDR3 sequence (DNA): TGTGCCAGCATCGTGGGGGGGGGAGCTTCCCTCGATGAGCAGTTCTTC.

The CDR3 DNA follows: TGTGCCAGCTCACCCGACCAGGACTCTCGCTACGAGCAGTACTTC. Its translation: CASSPDQDSRYEQYF. The chain links TRBV18 to TRBJ2-7; maybe TRBD2 (5 bases). Germline CDR1 KGHSH, CDR2 LQKENI. The CDR3 spans 15 residues. V was shortened by 3 bases and J by 3 bases, with 15 bases between the two germline ends.

With respect to this clonotype: A much larger clone differs from this one at a single base, so this may be a read error. This chain joins TRBV10-3 and TRBJ2-4; TRBD1 might be the D (5 bases). The CDR3 is 14 residues long. Trimming removed 0 bases from V and 13 bases from J, with 16 bases in between. Germline CDR1 ENHRY, CDR2 SYGVKD. CDR3 sequence (DNA): TGTGCCATCAGTGAGTCGACACAGGCACATGAGCAGTACTTC. Translating gives CAISESTQAHEQYF.

This clonotype was seen a handful of times. A junction boundary mismatches the germline segment, possibly from a read error. The chain couples TRBV2 to TRBJ2-1, with 8 positions matching TRBD1. CDR3 size: 13 residues. Germline lookup yields CDR1 SNHLY and CDR2 FYNNEI. CDR3 coding DNA: TGTGCCCGCAGTGGACAGGGTGGCAATGAGCAGTTCTTC. Residues: CARSGQGGNEQFF.

This clonotype was detected only a few times. The rearrangement joins TRBV28 to TRBJ2-4; no definite D call. This CDR3 comprises 16 residues. Trimming took 3 bases from V and 0 from J, leaving 12 bases between them. Germline V gives CDR1 MDHEN, CDR2 SYDVKM. This CDR3 reads CASSFQGFLAKNIQYF. The CDR3, as DNA: TGTGCCAGCAGTTTTCAAGGATTTCTAGCCAAAAACATTCAGTACTTC.

J is TRBJ1-1 and V is TRBV29-1; no reliable D call. Trimming removed 7 bases from V and 4 bases from J, with 10 bases in between. The germline V gene encodes CDR1 SQVTM and CDR2 ANQGSEA. The CDR3 totals 11 residues. This chain's CDR3 is CSAIRGTEAFF. Here the CDR3 DNA reads TGCAGCGCCATCCGGGGCACTGAAGCTTTCTTT.

The chain is built from TRBV2 and TRBJ2-7; TRBD1 matches 7 bases. J gave up 9 bases and V 6 bases, and 8 bases lay outside the gene matches. The CDR3 sequence is 12 residues long. Germline V gene sequence: CDR1 SNHLY, CDR2 FYNNEI. The CDR3 spells CASSIQGVGQYF. The CDR3, as DNA: TGTGCCAGCAGCATCCAGGGGGTCGGGCAGTACTTC. Using reference TRBV2 and TRBJ2-7 for the parts outside the CDR3, the full variable domain is EPEVTQTPSHQVTQMGQEVILRCVPISNHLYFYWYRQILGQKVEFLVSFYNNEISEKSEIFDDQFSVERPDGSNFTLKIRSTKLEDSAMYFCASSIQGVGQYFGPGTRLTVT.

In this sample, this clonotype turned up many times. The chain links TRBV12-3 or TRBV12-4 to TRBJ1-2, with unresolved D. Trimming removed 6 bases from V and 5 bases from J, with 10 bases in between. This CDR3 is 12 amino acids long. In nucleotides, the CDR3 is TGTGCCAGCAGCCTCGTAATGTATGGCTACACCTTC. It specifies CASSLVMYGYTF.

This clonotype was detected many times. This rearrangement joins TRBV3-1 to TRBJ1-2; D gene unclear. V lost 0 bases to trimming and J lost 4 bases, with 3 bases between them. The CDR3 runs to 12 residues. CDR1 and CDR2 from the germline V gene are LGHDT and YNNKEL (reference sequence). For the CDR3, the DNA is TGTGCCAGCAGCCAAGAGTCCTATGGCTACACCTTC. This gives the protein CASSQESYGYTF. The full variable domain, completed using reference TRBV3-1 and TRBJ1-2, is DTAVSQTPKYLVTQMGNDKSIKCEQNLGHDTMYWYKQDSKKFLKIMFSYNNKELIINETVPNRFSPKSPDKAHLNLHINSLELGDSAVYFCASSQESYGYTFGSGTRLTVV.

The chain couples TRBV7-2 to TRBJ1-4; possibly TRBD1 for D (6 bases). Germline values: CDR1 SGHTA, CDR2 FQGNSA. This CDR3 spans 15 amino acids. V was trimmed by 5 bases and J by 0 bases, leaving 10 bases between them. CDR3 in DNA: TGTGCCAGCAGCAACGGGGGCACAACTAATGAAAAACTGTTTTTT. It specifies CASSNGGTTNEKLFF.

The V call is TRBV3-1, the J call TRBJ2-1, with 14 bases lining up with TRBD2. The trim removed 3 bases at V and 8 bases at J, leaving 9 bases unmatched. Germline lookup yields CDR1 LGHDT and CDR2 YNNKEL (reference sequence). CDR3 size: 17 residues. CDR3 loop: CASSHPTGTSGSDEQFF. In DNA, the CDR3 is TGTGCCAGCAGCCACCCGACGGGGACTAGCGGGAGTGATGAGCAGTTCTTC.

This clonotype was counted between two and nine times. The chain is built from TRBV29-1 and TRBJ2-5; TRBD1 or TRBD2 may be the D gene (5 bases each). This CDR3 has 12 residues. Germline V gene data show CDR1 as SQVTM and CDR2 as ANQGSEA. V dropped 6 bases and J dropped 4 bases, with 12 bases sitting between them. CDR3 bases: TGCAGCGTGGCCTCAGGGACAGAGACCCAGTACTTC. This sequence encodes CSVASGTETQYF.